This T cell receptor (beta chain) originates from a study of blood T cell repertoires in COVID-19. Produced via immunoSEQ multiplex PCR; TCRdb's table is partial and in-frame only. The sample comprises 150,000 to 200,000 clones, 80% to 85% of which are singletons, and 6% to 8% rests with the top ten. The source material was PBMCs or T cells enriched from blood (not recorded which). This TCR came from a man aged 35-49 years who had recovered from COVID-19.

CDR3 DNA: TGTGCCAGCAGCTTAGCGGGCCCAAGGGAGATGGCTTTCTTT. Amino acid sequence: CASSLAGPREMAFF. The chain is built from TRBV11-2 and TRBJ1-1; no reliable D call. Trimming took 1 base from V and 11 from J, leaving 17 bases between them. Germline values: CDR1 SGHAT, CDR2 FQNNGV. This CDR3 is built from 14 residues.